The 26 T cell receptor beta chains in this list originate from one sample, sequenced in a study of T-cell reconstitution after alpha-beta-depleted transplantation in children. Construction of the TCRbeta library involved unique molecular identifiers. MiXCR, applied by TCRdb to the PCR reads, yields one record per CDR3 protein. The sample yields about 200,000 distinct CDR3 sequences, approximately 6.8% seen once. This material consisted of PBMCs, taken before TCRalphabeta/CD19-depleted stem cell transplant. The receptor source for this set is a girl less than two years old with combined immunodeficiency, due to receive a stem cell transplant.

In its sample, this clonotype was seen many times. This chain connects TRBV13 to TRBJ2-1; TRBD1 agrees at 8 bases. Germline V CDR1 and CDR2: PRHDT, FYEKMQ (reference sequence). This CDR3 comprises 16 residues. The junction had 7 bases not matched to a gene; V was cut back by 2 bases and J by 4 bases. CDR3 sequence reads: CASSLFGTGLYNEQFF. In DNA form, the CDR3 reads TGTGCCAGCAGCTTATTTGGGACAGGTCTATACAATGAGCAGTTCTTC.

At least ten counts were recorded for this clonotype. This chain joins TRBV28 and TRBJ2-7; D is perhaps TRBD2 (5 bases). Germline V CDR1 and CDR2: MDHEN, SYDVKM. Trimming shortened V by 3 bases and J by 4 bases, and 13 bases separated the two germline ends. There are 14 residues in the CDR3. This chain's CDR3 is CASSFARGLYEQYF. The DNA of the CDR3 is TGTGCCAGCAGTTTCGCCCGAGGGCTTTACGAGCAGTACTTC.

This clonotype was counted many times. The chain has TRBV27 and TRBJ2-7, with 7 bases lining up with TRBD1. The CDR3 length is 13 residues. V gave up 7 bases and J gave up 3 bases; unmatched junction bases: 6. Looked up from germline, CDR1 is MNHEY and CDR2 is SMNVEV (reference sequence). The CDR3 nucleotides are TGTGCCAGCACCAATACAGGGGACTACGAGCAGTACTTC. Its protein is CASTNTGDYEQYF.

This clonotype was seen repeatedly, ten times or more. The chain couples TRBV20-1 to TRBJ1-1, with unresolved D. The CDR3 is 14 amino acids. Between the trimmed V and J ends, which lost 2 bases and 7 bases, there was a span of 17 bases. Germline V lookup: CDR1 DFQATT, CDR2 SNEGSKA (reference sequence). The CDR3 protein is CSARPISGSSEAFF. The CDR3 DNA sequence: TGCAGTGCTAGACCTATCAGTGGGTCGAGTGAAGCTTTCTTT.

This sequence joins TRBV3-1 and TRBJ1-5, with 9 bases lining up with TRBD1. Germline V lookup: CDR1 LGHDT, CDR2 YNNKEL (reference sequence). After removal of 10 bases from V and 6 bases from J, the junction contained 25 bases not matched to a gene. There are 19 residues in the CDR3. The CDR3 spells CAISLGLGAQGARIQPQHF. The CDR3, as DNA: TGTGCCATCAGTTTAGGGCTGGGGGCACAGGGGGCTAGGATTCAGCCCCAGCATTTT.

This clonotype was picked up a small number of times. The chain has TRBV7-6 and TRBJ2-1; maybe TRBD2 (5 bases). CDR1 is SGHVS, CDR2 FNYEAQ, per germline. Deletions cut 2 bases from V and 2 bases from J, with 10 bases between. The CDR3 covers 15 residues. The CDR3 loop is CASSLLASPYNEQFF. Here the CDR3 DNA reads TGTGCCAGCAGCTTATTAGCGAGTCCCTACAATGAGCAGTTCTTC.

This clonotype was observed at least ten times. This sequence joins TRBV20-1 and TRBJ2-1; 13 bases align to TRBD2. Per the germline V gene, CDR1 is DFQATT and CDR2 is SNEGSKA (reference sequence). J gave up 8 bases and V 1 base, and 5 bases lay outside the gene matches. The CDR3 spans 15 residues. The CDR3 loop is CSARGTSGSAHEQFF. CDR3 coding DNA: TGCAGTGCTAGAGGGACTAGCGGGAGTGCCCATGAGCAGTTCTTC.

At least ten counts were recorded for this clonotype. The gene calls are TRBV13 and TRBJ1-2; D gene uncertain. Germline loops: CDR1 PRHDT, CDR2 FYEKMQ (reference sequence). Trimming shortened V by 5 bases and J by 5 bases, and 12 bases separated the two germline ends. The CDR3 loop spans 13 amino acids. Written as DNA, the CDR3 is TGTGCCAGCAGCCCACGGCGGGGATATGGCTACACCTTC. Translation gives CASSPRRGYGYTF.

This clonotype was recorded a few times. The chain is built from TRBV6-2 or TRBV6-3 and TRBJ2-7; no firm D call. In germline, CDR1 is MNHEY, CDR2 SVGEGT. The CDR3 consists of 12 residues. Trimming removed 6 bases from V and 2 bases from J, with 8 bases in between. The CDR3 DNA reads TGTGCCAGCAGCCAACAAACCTACGAGCAGTACTTC. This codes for CASSQQTYEQYF.

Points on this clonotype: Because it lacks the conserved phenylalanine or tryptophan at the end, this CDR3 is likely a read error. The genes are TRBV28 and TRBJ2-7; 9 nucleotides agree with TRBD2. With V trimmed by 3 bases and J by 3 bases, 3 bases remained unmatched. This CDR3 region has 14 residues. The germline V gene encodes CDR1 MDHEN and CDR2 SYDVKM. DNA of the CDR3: TGTGCCAGCAGTTTGGCGGGAGGGGTCTACGAGCAGTACTAC. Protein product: CASSLAGGVYEQYY.

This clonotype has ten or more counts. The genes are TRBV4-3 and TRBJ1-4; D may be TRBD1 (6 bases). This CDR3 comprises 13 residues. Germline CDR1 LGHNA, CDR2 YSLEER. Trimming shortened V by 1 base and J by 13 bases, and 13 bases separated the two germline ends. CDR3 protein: CASSQAGRGRLFF. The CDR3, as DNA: TGCGCCAGCAGCCAAGCTGGGCGGGGGCGACTGTTTTTT.

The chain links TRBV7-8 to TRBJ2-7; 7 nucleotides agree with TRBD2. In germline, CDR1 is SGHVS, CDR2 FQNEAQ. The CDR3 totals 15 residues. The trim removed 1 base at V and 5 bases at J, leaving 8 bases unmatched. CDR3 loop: CASSLVQAGTNEQYF. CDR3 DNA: TGTGCCAGCAGCTTAGTCCAAGCGGGAACCAACGAGCAGTACTTC.

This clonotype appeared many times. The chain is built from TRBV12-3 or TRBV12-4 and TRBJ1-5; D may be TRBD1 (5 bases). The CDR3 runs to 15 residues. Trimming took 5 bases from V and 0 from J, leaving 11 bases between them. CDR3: CASSQDSHSNQPQHF. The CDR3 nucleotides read TGTGCCAGCAGTCAAGACAGTCATAGCAATCAGCCCCAGCATTTT.

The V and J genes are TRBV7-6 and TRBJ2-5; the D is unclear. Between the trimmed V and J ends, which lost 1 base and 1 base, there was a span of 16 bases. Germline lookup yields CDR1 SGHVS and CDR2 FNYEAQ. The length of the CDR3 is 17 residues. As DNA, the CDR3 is TGTGCCAGCAGCTTAGTATCCCCCGTTGGCGTCCAAGAGACCCAGTACTTC. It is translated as CASSLVSPVGVQETQYF.

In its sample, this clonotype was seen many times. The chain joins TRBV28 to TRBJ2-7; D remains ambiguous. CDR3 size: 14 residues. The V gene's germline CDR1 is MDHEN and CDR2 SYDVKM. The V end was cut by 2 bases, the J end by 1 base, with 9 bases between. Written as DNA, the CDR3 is TGTGCCAGCAGTTTAGCTGGCAATTCCTACGAGCAGTACTTC. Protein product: CASSLAGNSYEQYF.

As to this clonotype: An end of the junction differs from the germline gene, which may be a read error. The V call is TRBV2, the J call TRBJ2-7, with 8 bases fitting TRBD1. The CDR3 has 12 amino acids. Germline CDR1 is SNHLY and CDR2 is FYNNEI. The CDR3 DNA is TGTGCCGGCCGGGACAGGCCCTACGTGCAGTACTTC. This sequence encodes CAGRDRPYVQYF.

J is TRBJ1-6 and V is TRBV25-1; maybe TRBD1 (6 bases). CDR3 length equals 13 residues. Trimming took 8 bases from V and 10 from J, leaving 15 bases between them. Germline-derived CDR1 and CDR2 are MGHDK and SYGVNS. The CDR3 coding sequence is TGTGCCAGCCGGGACACTCGGGACTCACCCCTCCACTTT. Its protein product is CASRDTRDSPLHF.

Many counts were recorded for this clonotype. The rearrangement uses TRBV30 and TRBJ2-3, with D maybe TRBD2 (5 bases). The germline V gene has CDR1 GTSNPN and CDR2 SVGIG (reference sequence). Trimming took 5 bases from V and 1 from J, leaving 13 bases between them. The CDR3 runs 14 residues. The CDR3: CAWALGVGTDTQYF. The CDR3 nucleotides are TGTGCCTGGGCCTTGGGAGTCGGCACAGATACGCAGTATTTT.

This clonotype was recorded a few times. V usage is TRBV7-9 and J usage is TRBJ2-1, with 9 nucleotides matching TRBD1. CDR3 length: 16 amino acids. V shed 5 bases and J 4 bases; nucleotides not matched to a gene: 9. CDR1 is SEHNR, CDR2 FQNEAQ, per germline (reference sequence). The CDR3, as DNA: TGTGCCAGCAGCCCCTCACGGGACAGGGTATACAATGAGCAGTTCTTC. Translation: CASSPSRDRVYNEQFF.

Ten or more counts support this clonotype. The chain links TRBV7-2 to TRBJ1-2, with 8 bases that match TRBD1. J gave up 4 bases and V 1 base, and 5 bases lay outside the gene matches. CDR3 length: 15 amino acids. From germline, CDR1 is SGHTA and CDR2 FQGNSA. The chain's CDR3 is CASSLGQGFGYGYTF. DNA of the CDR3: TGTGCCAGCAGCTTAGGACAGGGGTTTGGCTATGGCTACACCTTC.

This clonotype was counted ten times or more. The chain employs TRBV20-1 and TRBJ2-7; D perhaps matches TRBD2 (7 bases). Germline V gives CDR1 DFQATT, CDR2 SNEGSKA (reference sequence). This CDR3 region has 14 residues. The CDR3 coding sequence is TGCAGGGGCGATGGGGGGGCGCCGTCCTACGAGCAGTACTTC. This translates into CRGDGGAPSYEQYF.

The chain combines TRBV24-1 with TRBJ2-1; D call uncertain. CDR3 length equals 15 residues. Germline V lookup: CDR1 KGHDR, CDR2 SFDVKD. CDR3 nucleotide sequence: TGTGGGGCCAGTGATCAGACTGGCTCCTACAATGAGCAGTTCTTC. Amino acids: CGASDQTGSYNEQFF.

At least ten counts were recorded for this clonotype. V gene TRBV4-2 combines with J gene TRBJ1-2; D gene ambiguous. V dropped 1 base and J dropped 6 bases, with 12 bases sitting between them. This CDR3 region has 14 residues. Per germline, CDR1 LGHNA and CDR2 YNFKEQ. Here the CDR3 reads CASSQGSGNHGYTF. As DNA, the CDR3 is TGTGCCAGCAGCCAAGGGTCCGGGAACCATGGCTACACCTTC.

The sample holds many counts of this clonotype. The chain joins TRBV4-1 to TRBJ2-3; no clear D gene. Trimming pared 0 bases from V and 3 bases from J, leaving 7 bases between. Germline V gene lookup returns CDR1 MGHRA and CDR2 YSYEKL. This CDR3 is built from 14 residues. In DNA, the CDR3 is TGCGCCAGCAGCCAAGAAGGTTCAACAGATACGCAGTATTTT. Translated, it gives CASSQEGSTDTQYF.

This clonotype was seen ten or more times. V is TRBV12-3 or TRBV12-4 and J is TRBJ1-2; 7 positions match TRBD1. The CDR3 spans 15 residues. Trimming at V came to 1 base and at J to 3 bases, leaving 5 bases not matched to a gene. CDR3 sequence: CASSLEVGTDYGYTF. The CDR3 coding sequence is TGTGCCAGCAGTTTAGAGGTGGGGACAGACTATGGCTACACCTTC.

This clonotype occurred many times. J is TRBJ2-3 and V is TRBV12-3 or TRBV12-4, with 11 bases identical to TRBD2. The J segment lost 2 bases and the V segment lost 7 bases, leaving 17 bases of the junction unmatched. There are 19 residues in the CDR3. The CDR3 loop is CASTPKASGRLAVTDTQYF. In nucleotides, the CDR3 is TGTGCCAGCACCCCTAAGGCTAGCGGGAGGTTAGCTGTCACAGATACGCAGTATTTT.